This T cell receptor (beta chain) came from a study of T cell responses to AZD1222 COVID-19 vaccine. Sequenced by immunoSEQ multiplex PCR; TCRdb stores in-frame clones only, minus some. Among about 140,000 clones listed, around 93% were seen once. Study conclusions and caveats: Scientists sampled the repertoires only once the peak T cell response had passed. Only 5 or 6 people who got AZD1222 tested seropositive at baseline.

Trimming removed 9 bases from V and 3 bases from J; junction bases left unmatched: 17. The CDR3 is 18 amino acids. The germline gives CDR1 SNHLY, CDR2 FYNNEI. This clone is a singleton in its sample. Its matching antigen is unknown. This receptor was identified in an adult who received the AZD1222 COVID-19 vaccine. This chain uses TRBV2 with TRBJ2-7; 13 bases map to TRBD2. The sample in question was peripheral blood, obtained 28 days after the second AZD1222 dose. This CDR3 is CASHLGLAGVRWGYEQYF. The CDR3 DNA is TGTGCCAGTCACCTAGGACTAGCGGGAGTTCGGTGGGGCTACGAGCAGTACTTC.